Listed here is a single T cell receptor beta chain. No antigen is known for it. This entry is derived from a study of shared clonotypes between healthy human individuals. Study overall: The plates for each donor numbered three CD4 naive, three CD4 memory, two CD8 naive and one CD8 memory.

In the naive CD8 group, cells lacked CD45RO and were positively selected for CCR7, so terminally differentiated effector memory CD45RA+ cells were left out. Overall study findings and caveats: Shared clonotypes across all four donors exceeded non-shared ones in generation probability. A few donors had about 5.1% of their naive CD4 clonotypes in common.

Data came from immunoSEQ multiplex PCR; TCRdb stores just in-frame clones and leaves some out. The repertoire has more than 2 million clones, 85% to 95% of them found once; the top ten carry more than 1.5%. Sequenced input: naive CD8+ T cells from PBMCs. The sequence was obtained from a man aged 18 to 30 in good health. Some clones in this sample may be carry-over from other donors' samples.

The DNA of the CDR3 is TGTGCCACCAGCAGAGAGGGCGCTCGTATGGCCTACAATGAGCAGTTCTTC. It codes for CATSREGARMAYNEQFF. The chain links TRBV15 to TRBJ2-1; D gene ambiguous. Trimming removed 0 bases at V and 2 bases at J, with 14 bases between. Germline lookup yields CDR1 LNHNV and CDR2 YYDKDF (reference sequence). The length of the CDR3 is 17 residues.